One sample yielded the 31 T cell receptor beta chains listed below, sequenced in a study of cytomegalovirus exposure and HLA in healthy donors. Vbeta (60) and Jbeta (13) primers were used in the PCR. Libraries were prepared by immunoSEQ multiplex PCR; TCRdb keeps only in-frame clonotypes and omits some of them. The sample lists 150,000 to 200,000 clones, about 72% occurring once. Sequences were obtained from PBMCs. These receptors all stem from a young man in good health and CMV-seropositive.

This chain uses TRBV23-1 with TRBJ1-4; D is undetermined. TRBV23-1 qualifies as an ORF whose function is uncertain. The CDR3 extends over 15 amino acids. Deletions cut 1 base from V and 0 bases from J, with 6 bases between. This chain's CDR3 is CASSQFYATNEKLFF. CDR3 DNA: TGCGCCAGCAGTCAATTTTATGCAACTAATGAAAAACTGTTTTTT.

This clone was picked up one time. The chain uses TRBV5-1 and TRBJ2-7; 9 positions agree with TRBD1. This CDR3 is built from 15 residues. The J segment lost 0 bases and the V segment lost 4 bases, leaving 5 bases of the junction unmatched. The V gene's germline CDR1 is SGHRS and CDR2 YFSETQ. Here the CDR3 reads CASSRRQGVSYEQYF. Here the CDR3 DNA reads TGCGCCAGCAGCCGAAGACAGGGGGTCTCCTACGAGCAGTACTTC.

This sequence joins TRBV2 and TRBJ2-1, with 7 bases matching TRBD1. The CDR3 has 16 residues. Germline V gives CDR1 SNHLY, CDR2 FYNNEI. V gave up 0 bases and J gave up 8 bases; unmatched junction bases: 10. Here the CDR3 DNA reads TGTGCCAGCAGTGAAGCGCTCCTTGGACAGGCGCATGAGCAGTTCTTC. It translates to CASSEALLGQAHEQFF.

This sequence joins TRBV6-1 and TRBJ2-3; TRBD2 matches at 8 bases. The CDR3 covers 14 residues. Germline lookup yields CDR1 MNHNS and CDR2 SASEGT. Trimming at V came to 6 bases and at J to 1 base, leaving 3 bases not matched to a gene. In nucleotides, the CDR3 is TGTGCCAGCAGGCGGGGGGAGGGCACAGATACGCAGTATTTT. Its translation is CASRRGEGTDTQYF.

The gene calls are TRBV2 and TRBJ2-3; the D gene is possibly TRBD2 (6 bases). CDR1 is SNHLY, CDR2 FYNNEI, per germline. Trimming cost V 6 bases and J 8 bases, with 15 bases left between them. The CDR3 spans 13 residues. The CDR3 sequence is CASSGQRDSTQYF. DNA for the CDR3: TGTGCCAGCAGCGGGCAACGGGACTCTACGCAGTATTTT.

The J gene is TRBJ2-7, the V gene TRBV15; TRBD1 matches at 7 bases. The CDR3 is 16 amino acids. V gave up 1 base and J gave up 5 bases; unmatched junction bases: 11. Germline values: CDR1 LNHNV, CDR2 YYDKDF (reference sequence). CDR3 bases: TGTGCCACCAGCAGAGTACGGCAGGGGGTAGTCAACGAGCAGTACTTC. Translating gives CATSRVRQGVVNEQYF.

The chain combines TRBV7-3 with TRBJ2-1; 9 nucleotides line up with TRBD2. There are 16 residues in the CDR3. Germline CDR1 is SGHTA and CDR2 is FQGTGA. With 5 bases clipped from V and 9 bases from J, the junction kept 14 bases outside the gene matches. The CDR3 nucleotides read TGTGCCAGCAGCCGCAGAGCGGGGGGCTTCGGGGGTGAGCAGTTCTTC. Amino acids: CASSRRAGGFGGEQFF.

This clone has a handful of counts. The CDR3 protein is CASSVTGLENYGYTF. DNA of the CDR3: TGTGCCAGCAGCGTCACGGGACTGGAAAACTATGGCTACACCTTC. The chain has TRBV9 and TRBJ1-2; a possible D gene is TRBD1 (5 bases). The CDR3 consists of 15 residues. V was pared by 2 bases and J by 2 bases, with 13 bases between. Germline values: CDR1 SGDLS, CDR2 YYNGEE.

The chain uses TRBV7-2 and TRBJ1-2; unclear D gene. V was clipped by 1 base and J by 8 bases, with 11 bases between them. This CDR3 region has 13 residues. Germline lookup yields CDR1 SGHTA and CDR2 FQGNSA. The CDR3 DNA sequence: TGTGCCAGCAGCTTAGGGGTTCGCGGGGGCTACACCTTC. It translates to CASSLGVRGGYTF.

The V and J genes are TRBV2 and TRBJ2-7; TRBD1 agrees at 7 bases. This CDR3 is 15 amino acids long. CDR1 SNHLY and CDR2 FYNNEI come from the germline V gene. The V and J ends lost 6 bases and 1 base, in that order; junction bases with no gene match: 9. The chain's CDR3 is CASSPGGQTSYEQYF. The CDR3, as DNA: TGTGCCAGCAGCCCAGGGGGTCAGACATCCTACGAGCAGTACTTC. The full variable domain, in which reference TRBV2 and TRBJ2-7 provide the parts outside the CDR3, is EPEVTQTPSHQVTQMGQEVILRCVPISNHLYFYWYRQILGQKVEFLVSFYNNEISEKSEIFDDQFSVERPDGSNFTLKIRSTKLEDSAMYFCASSPGGQTSYEQYFGPGTRLTVT.

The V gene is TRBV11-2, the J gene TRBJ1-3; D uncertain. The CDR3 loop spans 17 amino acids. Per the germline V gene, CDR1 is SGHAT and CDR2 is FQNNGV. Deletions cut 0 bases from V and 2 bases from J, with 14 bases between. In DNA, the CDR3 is TGTGCCAGCAGCTTAGATTCCTGGCAAATCACTGGAAACACCATATATTTT. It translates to CASSLDSWQITGNTIYF.

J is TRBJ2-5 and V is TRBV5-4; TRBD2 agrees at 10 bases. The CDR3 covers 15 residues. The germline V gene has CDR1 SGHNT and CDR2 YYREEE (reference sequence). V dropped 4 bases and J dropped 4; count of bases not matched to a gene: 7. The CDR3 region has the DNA TGTGCCAGCAGCACCGAGCGGGGGGGACGAGAGACCCAGTACTTC. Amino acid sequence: CASSTERGGRETQYF.

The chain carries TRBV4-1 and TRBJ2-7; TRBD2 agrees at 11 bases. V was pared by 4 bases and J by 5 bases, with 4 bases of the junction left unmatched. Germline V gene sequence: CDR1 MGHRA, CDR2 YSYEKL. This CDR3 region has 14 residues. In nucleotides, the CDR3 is TGCGCCAGCAGCCTAGCGGGGGGGCCCCACGAGCAGTACTTC. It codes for CASSLAGGPHEQYF.

CDR3 in amino acids: CASSLVLGGEKLFF. DNA for the CDR3: TGTGCCAGCAGCTTGGTGTTGGGGGGGGAAAAACTGTTTTTT. The chain combines TRBV7-2 with TRBJ1-4, with a possible D match to TRBD1 (5 bases). CDR3 length: 14 residues. CDR1 and CDR2 (germline): SGHTA, FQGNSA. V shed 3 bases and J shed 8 bases, with 13 bases lying between them. The full variable domain, rest sourced from reference TRBV7-2 and TRBJ1-4, is GAGVSQSPSNKVTEKGKDVELRCDPISGHTALYWYRQSLGQGLEFLIYFQGNSAPDKSGLPSDRFSAERTGGSVSTLTIQRTQQEDSAVYLCASSLVLGGEKLFFGSGTQLSVL.

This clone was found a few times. The chain's CDR3 is CASSVGTSRQETQYF. The DNA of the CDR3 is TGTGCCAGCAGCGTCGGGACTAGCCGCCAAGAGACCCAGTACTTC. This chain links TRBV7-2 with TRBJ2-5; 9 nucleotides match TRBD2. The CDR3 loop spans 15 amino acids. Germline trimming cut 5 bases from V and 1 base from J; bases unmatched to any gene: 5. Germline CDR1 SGHTA, CDR2 FQGNSA.

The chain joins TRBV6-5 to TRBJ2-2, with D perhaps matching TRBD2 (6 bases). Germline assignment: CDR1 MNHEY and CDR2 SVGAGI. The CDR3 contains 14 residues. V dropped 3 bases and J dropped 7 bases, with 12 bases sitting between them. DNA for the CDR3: TGTGCCAGCAGTTATCCGGGGGTCAACGGGGAGCTGTTTTTT. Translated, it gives CASSYPGVNGELFF.

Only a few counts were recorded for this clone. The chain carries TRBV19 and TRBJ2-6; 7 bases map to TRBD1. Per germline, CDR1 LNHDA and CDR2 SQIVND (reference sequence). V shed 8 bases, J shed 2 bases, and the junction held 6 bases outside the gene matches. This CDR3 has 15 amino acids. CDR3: CASRPTGAGANVLTF. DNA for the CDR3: TGTGCCAGTCGCCCCACAGGGGCTGGGGCCAACGTCCTGACTTTC.

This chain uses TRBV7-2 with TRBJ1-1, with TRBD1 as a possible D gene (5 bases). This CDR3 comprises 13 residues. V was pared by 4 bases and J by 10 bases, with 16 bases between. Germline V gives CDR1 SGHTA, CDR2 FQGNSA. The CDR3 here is CASSSTRWQGAFF. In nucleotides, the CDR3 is TGTGCCAGCAGCTCAACTCGGTGGCAGGGAGCTTTCTTT.

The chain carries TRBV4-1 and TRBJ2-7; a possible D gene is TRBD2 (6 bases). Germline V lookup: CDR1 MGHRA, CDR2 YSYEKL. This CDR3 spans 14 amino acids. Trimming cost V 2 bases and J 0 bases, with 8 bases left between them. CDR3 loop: CASSQPGSSYEQYF. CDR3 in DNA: TGCGCCAGCAGCCAACCCGGGAGCTCCTACGAGCAGTACTTC.

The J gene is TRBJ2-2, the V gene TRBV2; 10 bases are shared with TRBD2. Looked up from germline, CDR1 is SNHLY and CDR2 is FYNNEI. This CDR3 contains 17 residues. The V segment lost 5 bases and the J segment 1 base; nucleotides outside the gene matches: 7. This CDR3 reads CASSRPIAGGNTGELFF. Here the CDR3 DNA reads TGTGCCAGCAGTCGCCCGATAGCGGGGGGGAACACCGGGGAGCTGTTTTTT.

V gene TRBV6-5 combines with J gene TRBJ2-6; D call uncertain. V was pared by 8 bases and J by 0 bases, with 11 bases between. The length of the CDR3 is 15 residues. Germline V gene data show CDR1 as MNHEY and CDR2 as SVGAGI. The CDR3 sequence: CASPTNHSGANVLTF. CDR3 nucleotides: TGTGCCAGCCCCACTAACCACTCTGGGGCCAACGTCCTGACTTTC.

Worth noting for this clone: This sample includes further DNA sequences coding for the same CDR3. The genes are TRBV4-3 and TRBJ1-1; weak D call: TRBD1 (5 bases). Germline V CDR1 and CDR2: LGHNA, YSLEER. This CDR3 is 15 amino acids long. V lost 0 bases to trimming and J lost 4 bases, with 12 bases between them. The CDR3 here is CASSQELGRGTEAFF. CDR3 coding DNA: TGCGCCAGCAGCCAAGAACTTGGAAGGGGCACTGAAGCTTTCTTT.

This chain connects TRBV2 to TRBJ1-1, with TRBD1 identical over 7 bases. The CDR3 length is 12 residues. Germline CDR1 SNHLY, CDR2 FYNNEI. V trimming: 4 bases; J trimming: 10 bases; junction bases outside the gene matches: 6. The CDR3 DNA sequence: TGTGCCAGCAGTGGGGGGGCAGGGGGAGCTTTCTTT. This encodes CASSGGAGGAFF.

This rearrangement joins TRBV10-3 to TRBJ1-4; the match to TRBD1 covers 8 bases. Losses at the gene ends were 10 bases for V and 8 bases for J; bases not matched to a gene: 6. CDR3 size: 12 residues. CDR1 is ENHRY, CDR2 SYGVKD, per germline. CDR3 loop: CATQGAGEKLFF. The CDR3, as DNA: TGTGCCACGCAGGGGGCAGGGGAAAAACTGTTTTTT.

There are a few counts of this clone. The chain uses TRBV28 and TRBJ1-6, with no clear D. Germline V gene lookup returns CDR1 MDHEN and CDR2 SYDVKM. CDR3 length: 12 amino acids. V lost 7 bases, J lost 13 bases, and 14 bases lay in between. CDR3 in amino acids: CASTPPRGPLHF. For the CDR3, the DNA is TGTGCCAGCACCCCCCCGAGAGGCCCCCTCCACTTT. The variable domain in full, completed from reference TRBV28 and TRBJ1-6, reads DVKVTQSSRYLVKRTGEKVFLECVQDMDHENMFWYRQDPGLGLRLIYFSYDVKMKEKGDIPEGYSVSREKKERFSLILESASTNQTSMYLCASTPPRGPLHFGNGTRLTVT.

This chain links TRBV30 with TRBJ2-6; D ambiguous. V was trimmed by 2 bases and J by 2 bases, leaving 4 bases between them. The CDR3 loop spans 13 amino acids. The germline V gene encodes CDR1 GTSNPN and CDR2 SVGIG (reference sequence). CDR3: CAWSIAGANVLTF. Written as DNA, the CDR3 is TGTGCCTGGAGTATAGCTGGGGCCAACGTCCTGACTTTC.

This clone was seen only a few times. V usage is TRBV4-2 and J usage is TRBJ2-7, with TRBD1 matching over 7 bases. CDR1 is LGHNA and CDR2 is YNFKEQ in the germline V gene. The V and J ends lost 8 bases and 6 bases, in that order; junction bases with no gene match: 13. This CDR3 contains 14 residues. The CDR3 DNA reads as TGTGCCAGCGGAACGACAGGGACCCTCCTCGAGCAGTACTTC. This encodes CASGTTGTLLEQYF.

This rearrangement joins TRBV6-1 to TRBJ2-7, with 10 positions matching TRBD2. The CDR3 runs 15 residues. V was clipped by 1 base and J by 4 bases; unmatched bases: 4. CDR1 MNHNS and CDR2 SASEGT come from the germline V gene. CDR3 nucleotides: TGTGCCAGCAGTGAAGAGGGTAGCGGGGGGTACGAGCAGTACTTC. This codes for CASSEEGSGGYEQYF.

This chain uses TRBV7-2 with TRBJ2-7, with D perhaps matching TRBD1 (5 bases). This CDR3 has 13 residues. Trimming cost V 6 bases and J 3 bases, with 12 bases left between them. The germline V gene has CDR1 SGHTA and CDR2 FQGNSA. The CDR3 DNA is TGTGCCAGCAGGCCCACAGGACACTACGAGCAGTACTTC. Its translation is CASRPTGHYEQYF.

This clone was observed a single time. Here the CDR3 reads CASSIGLGQENYGYTF. CDR3 bases: TGCGCCAGCAGCATTGGATTGGGACAGGAAAACTATGGCTACACCTTC. The V gene is TRBV5-1, the J gene TRBJ1-2, with 8 nucleotides matching TRBD1. The CDR3 is made up of 16 amino acids. The ends lost 4 bases at V and 2 bases at J; junction bases unmatched: 10. Germline V gene lookup returns CDR1 SGHRS and CDR2 YFSETQ.

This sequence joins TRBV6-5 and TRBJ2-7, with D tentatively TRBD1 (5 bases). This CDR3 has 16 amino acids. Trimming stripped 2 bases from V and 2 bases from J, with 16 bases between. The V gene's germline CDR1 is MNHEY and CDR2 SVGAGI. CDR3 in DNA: TGTGCCAGCAGTTACCCTGAAGACAGCCGACCCTACGAGCAGTACTTC. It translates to CASSYPEDSRPYEQYF.